This T cell receptor beta chain was profiled in a study of blood T cell repertoires in COVID-19. From germline, CDR1 is MNHEY and CDR2 SMNVEV (reference sequence). The V and J ends lost 2 bases and 7 bases, in that order; junction bases with no gene match: 6. CDR3 length: 15 amino acids. Profiled with immunoSEQ multiplex PCR; TCRdb holds only in-frame clones, not every one. The sample records some 310,000 clones, 85% to 90% being singletons. This receptor was taken from a woman aged 25 to 45 with COVID-19, enrolled during active disease. The V call is TRBV27, the J call TRBJ2-1, with TRBD1 matching over 9 bases. The specimen was peripheral blood. DNA of the CDR3: TGTGCCAGCAGTTTACGGGGACAGGGACGAAATGAGCAGTTCTTC. As protein: CASSLRGQGRNEQFF.